This T cell receptor (beta chain) was sequenced for a study of beta chain features in type 1 diabetes. As every portion of the isolated RNA was reverse transcribed, the sequencing read expressed TCRB transcripts. Generated by immunoSEQ multiplex PCR, the TCRdb table keeps only in-frame clones and is missing some. The sample lists under 800,000 clones; around 16% were seen once. The study's findings and limits: Possible PCR preference for shorter templates applied equally to patients and controls.

The CDR3 runs 15 residues. Trimming removed 0 bases from V and 2 bases from J, with 10 bases in between. The germline CDR1 and CDR2 sequences are SGHTA and FQGNSA. This clone was detected only a few times. What it binds is unknown. Specimen: naive CD4+ T cells from blood. J is TRBJ1-1 and V is TRBV7-2; D ambiguous. The origin of this receptor is a man younger than 35 in good health. The CDR3 protein is CASSLATALNTEAFF. DNA for the CDR3: TGTGCCAGCAGCTTAGCCACAGCATTAAACACTGAAGCTTTCTTT.